This T cell receptor beta chain was sequenced for a study of blood T cell repertoires in COVID-19. The germline V gene has CDR1 SNHLY and CDR2 FYNNEI. Trimming removed 5 bases at V and 6 bases at J, with 13 bases between. CDR3 length equals 14 residues. Original data processing: Estimated nucleated cell counts came from reference gene primer amplification. Profiled with immunoSEQ multiplex PCR; TCRdb holds only in-frame clones, not every one. V, J and clone size derive from that table, while D and trimming were established from the DNA sequence. The data contain 130,000 to 150,000 clones, roughly 86% of them singletons.

The chain links TRBV2 to TRBJ2-2, with a weak D call TRBD2 (5 bases). The sequencing input was peripheral blood. The sequence came from a human donor with acute or convalescent COVID-19. The donor label of this sample is uncertain. CDR3 nucleotide sequence: TGTGCCAGCAGTTACTTCCAGGACTCCGGGGAGCTGTTTTTT. Residues: CASSYFQDSGELFF. Supplemented by reference TRBV2 and TRBJ2-2, the full variable domain reads EPEVTQTPSHQVTQMGQEVILRCVPISNHLYFYWYRQILGQKVEFLVSFYNNEISEKSEIFDDQFSVERPDGSNFTLKIRSTKLEDSAMYFCASSYFQDSGELFFGEGSRLTVL.